The next 7 T cell receptor beta chains were all read from a single sample in a study of human T cells and chemical hapten exposure. MiXCR, run by TCRdb on the RACE reads, gives a single entry per CDR3 protein. The sample has 150,000 to 200,000 distinct CDR3 sequences; under 30% are singletons. The time point was: patch test 3, about 24 weeks after DPC sensitization. This sample's treatment: therapeutic diphenylcyclopropenone sensitization with weekly scalp DPC. Here the sequenced sample was whole blood, taken in connection with sensitization to the hapten diphenylcyclopropenone (DPC). The source is a woman aged 40 to 50 with alopecia areata. Some clones in this sample may be carry-over from other donors' samples.

The chain combines TRBV4-1 with TRBJ1-1; D unresolved. Germline CDR1 reads MGHRA; CDR2 reads YSYEKL. This CDR3 has 14 amino acids. The ends were cut back, 0 bases at V and 6 bases at J, with 11 bases in the middle. As DNA, the CDR3 is TGCGCCAGCAGCCAAGATAAGAGTCTCGCTGAAGCTTTCTTT. Translating it yields CASSQDKSLAEAFF.

This clonotype has a count of ten or more. The chain carries TRBV29-1 and TRBJ2-1; the D gene is possibly TRBD1 (6 bases). V was cut by 7 bases and J by 8 bases, with 15 bases left in between. Germline CDR1 is SQVTM and CDR2 is ANQGSEA. The CDR3 spans 12 residues. CDR3 bases: TGCAGCGCTGAGCGGCAGGGGTATGAGCAGTTCTTC. As protein: CSAERQGYEQFF.

The chain has TRBV12-5 and TRBJ2-1, with D possibly being TRBD1 (6 bases). Germline lookup yields CDR1 LGHNT and CDR2 FRNRAP. The CDR3 is made up of 15 amino acids. Trimming pared 2 bases from V and 4 bases from J, leaving 12 bases between. CDR3 sequence: CASGLLTGRYNEQFF. The DNA of the CDR3 is TGTGCTAGTGGTTTGCTCACAGGGAGATACAATGAGCAGTTCTTC. The full variable domain, rest sourced from reference TRBV12-5 and TRBJ2-1, is DARVTQTPRHKVTEMGQEVTMRCQPILGHNTVFWYRQTMMQGLELLAYFRNRAPLDDSGMPKDRFSAEMPDATLATLKIQPSEPRDSAVYFCASGLLTGRYNEQFFGPGTRLTVL.

This chain links TRBV12-3 or TRBV12-4 with TRBJ1-6; D is unclear. CDR3 length equals 12 residues. With 5 bases removed from V and 9 bases from J, the gap between germline ends came to 8 bases. The CDR3, as DNA: TGTGCCAGCAGTCTGGGGAGTTCACCCCTCCACTTT. Translation: CASSLGSSPLHF.

This clonotype was observed a few times. The V gene is TRBV6-1, the J gene TRBJ2-7, with D possibly called TRBD1 or TRBD2 (6 bases each). The germline CDR1 and CDR2 sequences are MNHNS and SASEGT. The CDR3 runs 10 residues. This chain's CDR3 is CAGGGYEQYF. The CDR3 DNA sequence: TGTGCGGGGGGCGGTTACGAGCAGTACTTC.

Only a few counts were recorded for this clonotype. This rearrangement joins TRBV29-1 to TRBJ2-3; weak D call: TRBD1 (6 bases). Looked up from germline, CDR1 is SQVTM and CDR2 is ANQGSEA. The CDR3 is made up of 16 amino acids. The V end lost 6 bases, the J end lost 1 base, and 20 bases lay between the germline ends. CDR3 DNA sequence: TGCAGCGTAGAACACAGGGAAAGATTCCGCACAGATACGCAGTATTTT. Translation gives CSVEHRERFRTDTQYF.

The genes are TRBV5-6 and TRBJ2-7; 11 bases agree with TRBD2. V shed 0 bases, J shed 5 bases, and the junction held 4 bases outside the gene matches. The CDR3 spans 15 residues. Germline V lookup: CDR1 SGHDT, CDR2 YYEEEE. The CDR3 loop reads CASSLVAGGPDEQYF. CDR3 bases: TGTGCCAGCAGCTTGGTAGCGGGAGGGCCCGACGAGCAGTACTTC.